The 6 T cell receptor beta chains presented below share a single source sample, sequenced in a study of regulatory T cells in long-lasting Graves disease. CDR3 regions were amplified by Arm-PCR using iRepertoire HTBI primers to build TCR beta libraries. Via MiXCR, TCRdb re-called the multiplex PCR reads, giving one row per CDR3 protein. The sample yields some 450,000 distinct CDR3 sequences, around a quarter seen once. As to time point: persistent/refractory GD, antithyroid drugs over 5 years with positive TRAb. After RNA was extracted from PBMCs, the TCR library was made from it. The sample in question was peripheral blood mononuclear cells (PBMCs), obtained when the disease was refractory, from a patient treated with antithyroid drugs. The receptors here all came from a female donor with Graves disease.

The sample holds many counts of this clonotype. The CDR3 region has the DNA TGTGCCAGCAGCTTAAGTGGGGACTACGAGCAGTACTTC. It encodes CASSLSGDYEQYF. The chain couples TRBV27 to TRBJ2-7; D not resolved. Looked up from germline, CDR1 is MNHEY and CDR2 is SMNVEV (reference sequence). There are 13 residues in the CDR3. The germline V and J ends were trimmed by 6 bases and 3 bases, with 12 bases remaining between them.

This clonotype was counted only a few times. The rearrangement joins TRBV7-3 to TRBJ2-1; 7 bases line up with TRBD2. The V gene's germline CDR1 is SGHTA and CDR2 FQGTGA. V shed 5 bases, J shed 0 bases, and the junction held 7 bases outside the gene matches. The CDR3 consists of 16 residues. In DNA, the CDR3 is TGTGCCAGCAGCCCCTGGGGGGGTAGCTCCTACAATGAGCAGTTCTTC. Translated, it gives CASSPWGGSSYNEQFF. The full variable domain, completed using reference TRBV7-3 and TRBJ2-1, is GAGVSQTPSNKVTEKGKYVELRCDPISGHTALYWYRQSLGQGPEFLIYFQGTGAADDSGLPNDRFFAVRPEGSVSTLKIQRTERGDSAVYLCASSPWGGSSYNEQFFGPGTRLTVL.

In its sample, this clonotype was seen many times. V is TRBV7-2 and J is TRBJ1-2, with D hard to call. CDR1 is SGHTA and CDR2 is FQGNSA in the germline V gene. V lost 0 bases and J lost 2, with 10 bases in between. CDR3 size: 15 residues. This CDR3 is CASSLAPGWNYGYTF. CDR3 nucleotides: TGTGCCAGCAGCTTAGCTCCGGGATGGAACTATGGCTACACCTTC.

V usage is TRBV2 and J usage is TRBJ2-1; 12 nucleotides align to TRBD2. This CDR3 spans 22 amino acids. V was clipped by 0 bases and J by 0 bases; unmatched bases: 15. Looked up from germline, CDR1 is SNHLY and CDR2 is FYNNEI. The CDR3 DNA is TGTGCCAGCAGTGAAGCCACTAGCGGGAGGTGGACTGAGGGAAGCTCCTACAATGAGCAGTTCTTC. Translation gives CASSEATSGRWTEGSSYNEQFF.

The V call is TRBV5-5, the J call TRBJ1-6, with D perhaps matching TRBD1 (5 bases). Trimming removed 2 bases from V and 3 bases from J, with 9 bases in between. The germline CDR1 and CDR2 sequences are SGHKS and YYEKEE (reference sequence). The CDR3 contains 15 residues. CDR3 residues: CASSFTQGYNSPLHF. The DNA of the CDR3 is TGTGCCAGCAGCTTCACGCAGGGCTATAATTCACCCCTCCACTTT.

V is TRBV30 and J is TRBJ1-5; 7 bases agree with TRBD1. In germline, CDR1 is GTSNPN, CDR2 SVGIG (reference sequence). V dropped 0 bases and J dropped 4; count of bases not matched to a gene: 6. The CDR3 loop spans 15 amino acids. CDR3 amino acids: CAWSVGTDKNQPQHF. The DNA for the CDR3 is TGTGCCTGGAGTGTCGGGACAGACAAAAATCAGCCCCAGCATTTT.